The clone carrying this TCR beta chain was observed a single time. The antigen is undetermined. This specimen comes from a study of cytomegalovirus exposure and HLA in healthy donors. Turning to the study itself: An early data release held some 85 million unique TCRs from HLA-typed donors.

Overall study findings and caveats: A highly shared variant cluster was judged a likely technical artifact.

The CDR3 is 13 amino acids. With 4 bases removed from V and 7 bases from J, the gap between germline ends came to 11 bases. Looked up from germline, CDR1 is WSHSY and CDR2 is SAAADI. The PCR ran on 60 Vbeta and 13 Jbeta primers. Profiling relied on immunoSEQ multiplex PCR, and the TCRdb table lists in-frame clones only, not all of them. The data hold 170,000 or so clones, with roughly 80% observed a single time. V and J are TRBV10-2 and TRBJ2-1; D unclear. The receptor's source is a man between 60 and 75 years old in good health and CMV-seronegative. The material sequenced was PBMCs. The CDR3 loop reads CASSVPFRNEQFF. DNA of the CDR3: TGCGCCAGCAGTGTACCATTTAGAAATGAGCAGTTCTTC.